What follows describes a single T cell receptor (beta chain). This clone was counted only a few times. Its antigen remains unidentified. Base-call qualities are not available, and no considerably larger clone is one nucleotide away. The immunoSEQ Assay, a bias-controlled multiplex PCR, was used to amplify TCRbeta CDR3 regions from genomic DNA. Per the authors' processing: Nucleated cell counts per sample were estimated from amplification of reference gene primers within the assay. To quantify the absolute abundance of each unique TCRbeta CDR3 rearrangement, sequence reads were collapsed and filtered. For each sample, productive Simpson clonality was calculated by taking the square root of Simpson's diversity index across productive rearrangements. The source is immuneACCESS, and TCRdb retained only in-frame sequences with V and J called. Part of the clones is not carried over; for the studies checked, unresolved V genes explain less than half of this, and the remainder is unexplained. V and J calls and clone size are given by that table; D and trimming were obtained from the DNA. The sample table records about 300,000 clones; over 85% of these occur just once. The ten largest clones take up less than 3% of the sample.

These data belong to a study of blood T cell repertoires in COVID-19 (dated by TCRdb to 2018 to 2021). Study-level background: The collaborator samples originated in the United States, Italy and Spain and spanned the acute and convalescent phases of COVID-19. The samples were drawn from the first 160 participants of the ongoing ImmuneRACE study and from 950 to 1,500 subjects provided by 6 global collaborators. Where HLA class I and class II types were available, the types were taken from metadata supplied by the sample provider, not from assay-based typing. The repertoires were made available in a free public database intended to serve as a resource for research on the immune response to SARS-CoV-2. Nearly every sample came with metadata listing a de-identified subject ID, COVID-19 status, age in years and sex. The material from the prospective study consisted of cDNA or gDNA derived from T cells, B-cell-depleted T cells, or PBMCs. The dataset comprised deeply sampled blood TCRbeta repertoires from subjects exposed to, actively infected with, or recovered from COVID-19. What the authors observed across the whole study: How much clinical and demographic metadata was included differed by source and by participant, and the metadata was provided uncurated.

Participants in the prospective study were aged roughly 18 to 100 years, lived in 24 United States geographic areas, and enrolled through a virtual design. In the prospective study, participants were assigned to cohorts based on the clinical history participants reported in a screening survey and a study questionnaire. Exposed participants had been in contact, within 2 weeks of entering the study, with a person who had a PCR-confirmed or clinician-diagnosed case of COVID-19. In the prospective study, mobile phlebotomists collected whole blood, serum and a nasopharyngeal or oropharyngeal swab from each participant. Additional blood draws and questionnaires over a roughly two-month period could optionally be provided by prospective study participants. Blood samples from the prospective study were shipped frozen or at room temperature prior to DNA extraction. The CDR3 holds 17 amino acids from the cysteine to the phenylalanine. Just CDR3 DNA is preserved here, 51 bases in frame from base 1. CDR1 and CDR2 were assigned from the germline V gene (reference sequence) as LNHDA and SQIVND. V has 5 bases trimmed and J has 6 bases trimmed; junction bases matching no gene number 13.

Specimen: PBMCs or T cells enriched from blood (not recorded which). This TCR was recovered from a woman in her forties or fifties who had been exposed to COVID-19. Recombination linked TRBV19 to TRBJ1-6; 7 bases in between match TRBD1. Here is the DNA: TGTGCCAGTAGTTCCCCTCCCGGGACAGCTTCTAATTCACCCCTCCACTTT. Its protein is CASSSPPGTASNSPLHF. With all but the CDR3 taken from the reference TRBV19 and TRBJ1-6 genes, the full variable domain is: DGGITQSPKYLFRKEGQNVTLSCEQNLNHDAMYWYRQDPGQGLRLIYYSQIVNDFQKGDIAEGYSVSREKKESFPLTVTSAQKNPTAFYLCASSSPPGTASNSPLHFGNGTRLTVT.